The entry below gives a single TCR beta chain sequence along with its context. Its target is unknown. Extraction of PBMCs used more than 8.5 ml of fresh peripheral blood. Amplification of TCR beta CDR3 regions was performed using RNA transcripts as template. Carried out on the TCR CDR3, a first-round RT-PCR used the HTBI primer set. TCRdb fed the multiplex PCR reads into MiXCR, producing one record per CDR3 protein. The sample includes over 250,000 distinct CDR3 sequences, roughly 13% seen only once; the top ten take around 32%. The data originate from a study of T cells in Graves' hyperthyroidism and ophthalmopathy. Regarding the study as a whole: Researchers found most expanded thyroid clonotypes above 0.001 in blood as well.

J lost 2 bases, V lost 2 bases, and 11 bases had no gene match. Germline-derived CDR1 and CDR2 are SGHVS and FQNEAQ. This CDR3 is built from 18 residues. What was sequenced was blood. The gene calls are TRBV7-8 and TRBJ1-5, with 8 bases that match TRBD1. This sequence was found in a woman between 40 and 55 years old with Graves' ophthalmopathy. CDR3 sequence: CASSLRFQGANRNQPQHF. For the CDR3, the DNA is TGTGCCAGCAGCTTAAGGTTCCAGGGGGCAAATCGCAATCAGCCCCAGCATTTT. Looking up the rest from reference TRBV7-8 and TRBJ1-5 gives the full variable domain: GAGVSQSPRYKVAKRGQDVALRCDPISGHVSLFWYQQALGQGPEFLTYFQNEAQLDKSGLPSDRFFAERPEGSVSTLKIQRTQQEDSAVYLCASSLRFQGANRNQPQHFGDGTRLSIL.